Shown below are 11 T cell receptor beta chains from a single sample sequenced in a study of CD4 T cells in relation to SARS-CoV-2 and coronaviruses. Some clones are missing from TCRdb's copy, which holds only in-frame ones; the method was immunoSEQ multiplex PCR. This sample carries 58,000 or so clones, 92% of them seen once, and the ten largest clones take under 0.4%. The sample was naive CD4+ T cells from PBMCs. This sample's subset: naive CD4+ T cells isolated by negative enrichment. These receptor sequences come from an adult with COVID-19.

This clone was seen just once. This chain uses TRBV19 with TRBJ1-5; no clear D gene. V was cut by 2 bases and J by 6 bases, with 20 bases left in between. CDR3 length: 17 residues. CDR1 and CDR2 (germline): LNHDA, SQIVND (reference sequence). In DNA, the CDR3 is TGTGCCAGTAGTATAAGCAAATTTCCAGCGGGCGTTCAGCCCCAGCATTTT. Amino acid sequence: CASSISKFPAGVQPQHF.

The chain carries TRBV11-2 and TRBJ2-7, with 10 bases matching TRBD2. Trimming removed 1 base from V and 5 bases from J; junction bases left unmatched: 5. CDR3 size: 15 residues. Germline V gene lookup returns CDR1 SGHAT and CDR2 FQNNGV. This CDR3 is CASSLGSGRDHEQYF. The CDR3 DNA reads TGTGCCAGCAGCTTAGGAAGCGGGAGGGACCACGAGCAGTACTTC.

The V and J genes are TRBV2 and TRBJ2-2; TRBD1 aligns across 7 bases. The length of the CDR3 is 13 residues. The V gene end was trimmed by 7 bases and the J gene end by 6 bases; junction bases not matched to a gene: 5. Germline CDR1 is SNHLY and CDR2 is FYNNEI. Written as DNA, the CDR3 is TGTGCCAGCAACAGGGGTAGAGCCGGGGAGCTGTTTTTT. Translated, it gives CASNRGRAGELFF.

This chain joins TRBV12-3 or TRBV12-4 and TRBJ2-3; D is undetermined. V gave up 8 bases and J gave up 2 bases, with 11 bases separating them. The CDR3 runs to 13 residues. The CDR3 region is CASSTLDTDTQYF. The CDR3 DNA sequence: TGTGCCAGCTCTACTCTAGACACAGATACGCAGTATTTT.

The gene calls are TRBV10-3 and TRBJ2-3, with TRBD1 matching over 7 bases. The CDR3 spans 15 residues. CDR1 ENHRY and CDR2 SYGVKD come from the germline V gene. V lost 6 bases, J lost 4 bases, and 10 bases stayed unmatched. The CDR3 loop is CAISEGQVGSDTQYF. In DNA form, the CDR3 reads TGTGCCATCAGCGAAGGACAGGTTGGATCAGATACGCAGTATTTT.

This clone was seen a handful of times. The chain carries TRBV5-5 and TRBJ1-1; D remains unclear. The CDR3 covers 11 residues. Germline V gene lookup returns CDR1 SGHKS and CDR2 YYEKEE (reference sequence). Between the trimmed V and J ends, which lost 6 bases and 7 bases, there was a span of 10 bases. CDR3 in DNA: TGTGCCAGCACTACAACGATTGAAGCTTTCTTT. Its translation: CASTTTIEAFF.

The chain has TRBV5-4 and TRBJ1-2; D ambiguous. Germline values: CDR1 SGHNT, CDR2 YYREEE (reference sequence). This CDR3 is 14 amino acids long. Trimming removed 0 bases at V and 4 bases at J, with 10 bases between. CDR3 loop: CASSLGDPPYGYTF. CDR3 DNA: TGTGCCAGCAGCTTGGGAGACCCTCCCTATGGCTACACCTTC.

The chain links TRBV5-1 to TRBJ1-2; 9 bases are a match to TRBD1. CDR1 is SGHRS, CDR2 YFSETQ, per germline. CDR3 length: 15 residues. With 4 bases clipped from V and 2 bases from J, the junction kept 6 bases outside the gene matches. The CDR3 DNA reads as TGCGCCAGCAGCCCCGGGACAGGGCGCAACTATGGCTACACCTTC. This sequence encodes CASSPGTGRNYGYTF. The full variable domain, in which reference TRBV5-1 and TRBJ1-2 provide the parts outside the CDR3, is KAGVTQTPRYLIKTRGQQVTLSCSPISGHRSVSWYQQTPGQGLQFLFEYFSETQRNKGNFPGRFSGRQFSNSRSEMNVSTLELGDSALYLCASSPGTGRNYGYTFGSGTRLTVV.

The chain carries TRBV4-1 and TRBJ2-7; D not resolved. This CDR3 has 12 residues. Germline V gene lookup returns CDR1 MGHRA and CDR2 YSYEKL. V was clipped by 2 bases and J by 4 bases, with 6 bases between them. This CDR3 is CASSQLPYEQYF. The CDR3 DNA is TGCGCCAGCAGCCAACTTCCTTACGAGCAGTACTTC.

The chain employs TRBV5-1 and TRBJ2-5, with D unclear. Trimming took 2 bases from V and 2 from J, leaving 1 base between them. CDR3 length: 11 residues. Looked up from germline, CDR1 is SGHRS and CDR2 is YFSETQ. CDR3 bases: TGCGCCAGCAGCTTTCAAGAGACCCAGTACTTC. It codes for CASSFQETQYF.

The CDR3: CARGSGSSSNEQFF. The DNA of the CDR3 is TGTGCCAGAGGGAGCGGGAGTTCGTCGAATGAGCAGTTCTTC. The V and J genes are TRBV2 and TRBJ2-1; 8 positions match TRBD2. The CDR3 sequence is 14 residues long. Unmatched junction bases numbered 11, after V lost 9 bases and J lost 7 bases. Germline V gene lookup returns CDR1 SNHLY and CDR2 FYNNEI.